The T cell receptor beta chain described here comes from a study of blood T cell repertoires in COVID-19. This CDR3 comprises 15 residues. Assay: immunoSEQ multiplex PCR; the TCRdb copy retains only in-frame clones and omits some. The sample gives some 150,000 clones, roughly 83% of which show up once; 4% to 4.5% is in the top ten. The sample was PBMCs or T cells enriched from blood (not recorded which). The J gene is TRBJ2-2, the V gene TRBV21-1; TRBD2 is taken as the D call from the table, unchecked against the DNA. TRBV21-1 is a recognized pseudogene. This receptor was obtained from a woman between 45 and 60 years old who had recovered from COVID-19. CDR3 amino acids: CASSSEGIRTGELFF. The CDR3, as DNA: TGTGCCAGCAGCTCGGAGGGGATACGGACCGGGGAGCTGTTTTTT.